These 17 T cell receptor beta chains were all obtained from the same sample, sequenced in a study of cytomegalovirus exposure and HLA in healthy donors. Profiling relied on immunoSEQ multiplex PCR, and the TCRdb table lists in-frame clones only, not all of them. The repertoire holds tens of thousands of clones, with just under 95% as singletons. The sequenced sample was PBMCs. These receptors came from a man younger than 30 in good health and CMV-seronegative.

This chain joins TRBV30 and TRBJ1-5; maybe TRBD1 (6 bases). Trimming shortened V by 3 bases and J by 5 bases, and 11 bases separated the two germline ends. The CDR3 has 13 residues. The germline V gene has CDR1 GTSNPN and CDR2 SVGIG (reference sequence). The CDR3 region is CAWSREGDQPQHF. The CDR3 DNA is TGTGCCTGGAGCAGGGAGGGGGATCAGCCCCAGCATTTT. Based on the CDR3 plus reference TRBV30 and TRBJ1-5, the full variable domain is SQTIHQWPATLVQPVGSPLSLECTVEGTSNPNLYWYRQAAGRGLQLLFYSVGIGQISSEVPQNLSASRPQDRQFILSSKKLLLSDSGFYLCAWSREGDQPQHFGDGTRLSIL.

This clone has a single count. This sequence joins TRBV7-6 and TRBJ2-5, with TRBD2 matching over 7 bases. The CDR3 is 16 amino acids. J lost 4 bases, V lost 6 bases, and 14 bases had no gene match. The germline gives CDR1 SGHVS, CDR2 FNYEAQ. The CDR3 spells CASRRTSALAGETQYF. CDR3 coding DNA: TGTGCCAGCAGGCGTACTAGCGCTCTTGCTGGAGAGACCCAGTACTTC.

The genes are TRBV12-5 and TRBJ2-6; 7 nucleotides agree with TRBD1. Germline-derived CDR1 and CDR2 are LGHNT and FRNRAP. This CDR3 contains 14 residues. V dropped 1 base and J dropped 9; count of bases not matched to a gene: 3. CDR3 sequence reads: CASGLGQGGNVLTF. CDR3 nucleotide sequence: TGTGCTAGTGGTTTGGGACAGGGTGGCAACGTCCTGACTTTC.

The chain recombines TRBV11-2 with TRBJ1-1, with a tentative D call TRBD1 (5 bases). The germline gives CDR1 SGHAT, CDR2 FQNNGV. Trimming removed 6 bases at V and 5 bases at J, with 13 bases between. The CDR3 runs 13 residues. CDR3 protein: CASSLGLSTEAFF. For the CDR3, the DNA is TGTGCCAGCAGTCTGGGGCTGAGTACTGAAGCTTTCTTT.

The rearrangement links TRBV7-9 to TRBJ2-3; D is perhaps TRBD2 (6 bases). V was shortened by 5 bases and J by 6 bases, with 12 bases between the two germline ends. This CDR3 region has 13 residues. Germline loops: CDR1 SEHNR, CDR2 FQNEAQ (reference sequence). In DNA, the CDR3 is TGTGCCAGCAGCCCCCGGGAGAGCGATACGCAGTATTTT. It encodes CASSPRESDTQYF.

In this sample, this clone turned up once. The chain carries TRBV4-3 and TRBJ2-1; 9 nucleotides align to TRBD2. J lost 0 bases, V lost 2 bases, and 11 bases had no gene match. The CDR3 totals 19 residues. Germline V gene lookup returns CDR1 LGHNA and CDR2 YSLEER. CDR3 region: CASSQTGIAGAYSYNEQFF. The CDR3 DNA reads TGCGCCAGCAGCCAAACGGGAATAGCGGGAGCATACTCCTACAATGAGCAGTTCTTC.

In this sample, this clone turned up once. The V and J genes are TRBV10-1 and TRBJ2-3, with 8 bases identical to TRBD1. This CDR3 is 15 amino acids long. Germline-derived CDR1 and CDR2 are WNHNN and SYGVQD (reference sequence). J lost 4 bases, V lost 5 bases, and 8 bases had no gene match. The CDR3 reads CASSPGQGRADTQYF. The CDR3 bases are TGCGCCAGCAGTCCCGGACAGGGCCGAGCAGATACGCAGTATTTT.

CDR3 protein: CASSLEGARGNTIYF. CDR3 DNA sequence: TGCGCCAGCAGCTTGGAGGGGGCGCGAGGAAACACCATATATTTT. The chain uses TRBV5-1 and TRBJ1-3, with TRBD1 matching 7 bases. Germline loops: CDR1 SGHRS, CDR2 YFSETQ. The CDR3 sequence is 15 residues long. The junction had 4 bases not matched to a gene; V was cut back by 0 bases and J by 4 bases.

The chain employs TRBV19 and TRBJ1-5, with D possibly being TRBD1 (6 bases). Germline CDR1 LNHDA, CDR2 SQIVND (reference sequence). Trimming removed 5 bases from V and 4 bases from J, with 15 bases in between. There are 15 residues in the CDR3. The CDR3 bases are TGTGCCAGTAGTCTCGACAGGATGTGGAATCAGCCCCAGCATTTT. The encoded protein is CASSLDRMWNQPQHF. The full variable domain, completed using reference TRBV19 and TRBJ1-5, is DGGITQSPKYLFRKEGQNVTLSCEQNLNHDAMYWYRQDPGQGLRLIYYSQIVNDFQKGDIAEGYSVSREKKESFPLTVTSAQKNPTAFYLCASSLDRMWNQPQHFGDGTRLSIL.

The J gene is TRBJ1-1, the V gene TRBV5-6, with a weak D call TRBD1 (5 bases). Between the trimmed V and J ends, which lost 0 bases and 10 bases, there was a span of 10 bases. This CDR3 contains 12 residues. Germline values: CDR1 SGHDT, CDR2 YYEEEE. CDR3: CASSLAPQGAFF. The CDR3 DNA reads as TGTGCCAGCAGCTTGGCTCCCCAGGGAGCTTTCTTT.

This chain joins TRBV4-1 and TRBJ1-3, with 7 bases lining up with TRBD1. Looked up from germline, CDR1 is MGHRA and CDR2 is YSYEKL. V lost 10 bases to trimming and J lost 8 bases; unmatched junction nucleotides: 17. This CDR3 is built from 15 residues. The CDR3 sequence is CATARAGGSSDTIYF. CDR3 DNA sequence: TGCGCCACCGCGCGTGCAGGGGGGAGTTCGGACACCATATATTTT.

The CDR3 spells CASSSVRRPSYNEQFF. The CDR3 DNA is TGTGCCAGCAGCTCCGTGAGGCGGCCTTCCTACAATGAGCAGTTCTTC. The chain carries TRBV11-1 and TRBJ2-1; D is ambiguous. CDR3 size: 16 residues. V lost 4 bases to trimming and J lost 1 base, with 14 bases between them. The germline CDR1 and CDR2 sequences are SGHAT and FQDESV (reference sequence).

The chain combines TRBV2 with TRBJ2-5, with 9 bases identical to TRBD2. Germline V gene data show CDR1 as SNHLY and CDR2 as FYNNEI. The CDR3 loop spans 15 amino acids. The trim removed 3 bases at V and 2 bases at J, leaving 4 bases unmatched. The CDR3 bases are TGTGCCAGCAGTGAGGGGCTAGCGGGACAAGAGACCCAGTACTTC. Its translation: CASSEGLAGQETQYF.

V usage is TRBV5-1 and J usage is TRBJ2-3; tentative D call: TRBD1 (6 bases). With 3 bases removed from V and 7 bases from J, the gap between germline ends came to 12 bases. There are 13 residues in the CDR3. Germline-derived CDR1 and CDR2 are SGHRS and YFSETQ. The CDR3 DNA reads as TGCGCCAGCAGCTGGACCAGGGGTAATACGCAGTATTTT. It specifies CASSWTRGNTQYF.

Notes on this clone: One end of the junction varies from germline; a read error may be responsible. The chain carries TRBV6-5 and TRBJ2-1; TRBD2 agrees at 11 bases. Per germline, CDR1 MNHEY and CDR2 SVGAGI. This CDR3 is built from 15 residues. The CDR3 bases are TGTGCCAGCAGGCCTTCTAGCGGGGGGTACAGTGAGCAGTTCTTC. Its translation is CASRPSSGGYSEQFF.

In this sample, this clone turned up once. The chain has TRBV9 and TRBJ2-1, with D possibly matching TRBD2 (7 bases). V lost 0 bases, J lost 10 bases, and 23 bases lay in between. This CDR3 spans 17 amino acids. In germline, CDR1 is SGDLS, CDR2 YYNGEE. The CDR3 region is CASSVVGSGGGRGEQFF. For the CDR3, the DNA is TGTGCCAGCAGCGTAGTGGGTTCTGGGGGCGGGAGAGGAGAGCAGTTCTTC. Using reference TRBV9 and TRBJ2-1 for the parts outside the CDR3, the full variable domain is DSGVTQTPKHLITATGQRVTLRCSPRSGDLSVYWYQQSLDQGLQFLIQYYNGEERAKGNILERFSAQQFPDLHSELNLSSLELGDSALYFCASSVVGSGGGRGEQFFGPGTRLTVL.

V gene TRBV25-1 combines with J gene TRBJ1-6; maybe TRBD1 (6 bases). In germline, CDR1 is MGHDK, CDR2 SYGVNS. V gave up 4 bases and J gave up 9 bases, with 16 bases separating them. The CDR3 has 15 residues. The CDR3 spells CASSAQGTPSSPLHF. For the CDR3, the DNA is TGTGCCAGCAGTGCCCAGGGGACACCTTCTTCACCCCTCCACTTT.